The 17 T cell receptor beta chains below come from one sample, sequenced in a study of blood T cell repertoires in COVID-19. The method was immunoSEQ multiplex PCR; TCRdb's version includes in-frame clones alone and lacks a portion of them. The sample has about 18,000 clones; roughly 93% are singletons. Sequenced sample: peripheral blood. The receptors here all came from a human donor in a cohort sampled during active COVID-19.

This rearrangement joins TRBV28 to TRBJ1-1, with D possibly being TRBD1 (6 bases). V lost 5 bases to trimming and J lost 8 bases, with 18 bases between them. The V gene's germline CDR1 is MDHEN and CDR2 SYDVKM. This CDR3 contains 14 residues. In nucleotides, the CDR3 is TGTGCCAGCAGTACCTTAGACGGGGGGCGGGAAGCTTTCTTT. Translated, it gives CASSTLDGGREAFF.

The rearrangement uses TRBV9 and TRBJ2-2; D is perhaps TRBD2 (6 bases). V dropped 3 bases and J dropped 1 base, with 16 bases sitting between them. The CDR3 runs 17 residues. Germline V CDR1 and CDR2: SGDLS, YYNGEE. The CDR3 spells CASSDPIGGMNTGELFF. In nucleotides, the CDR3 is TGTGCCAGCAGCGACCCAATAGGCGGGATGAACACCGGGGAGCTGTTTTTT.

The V and J genes are TRBV7-8 and TRBJ2-5; a possible D gene is TRBD1 (7 bases). Trimming pared 5 bases from V and 4 bases from J, leaving 14 bases between. The CDR3 has 14 residues. Germline CDR1 is SGHVS and CDR2 is FQNEAQ. The DNA for the CDR3 is TGTGCCAGCAGCCCTCGACAGGGAGGAGAGACCCAGTACTTC. It specifies CASSPRQGGETQYF.

This clone was counted between two and nine times. This sequence joins TRBV14 and TRBJ2-2, with a tentative D call TRBD2 (6 bases). CDR3 size: 15 residues. Looked up from germline, CDR1 is SGHDN and CDR2 is FVKESK. Trimming took off 4 bases at V and 5 bases at J, with 14 bases between the two ends. The CDR3 sequence is CASSPSGLGTGELFF. DNA of the CDR3: TGTGCCAGCAGCCCATCGGGACTGGGGACCGGGGAGCTGTTTTTT.

The chain combines TRBV5-1 with TRBJ2-3; D is possibly TRBD2 (6 bases). Trimming pared 6 bases from V and 0 bases from J, leaving 14 bases between. Germline lookup yields CDR1 SGHRS and CDR2 YFSETQ. The CDR3 has 15 residues. CDR3 protein: CASNPGELSTDTQYF. The CDR3 DNA reads TGCGCCAGCAACCCGGGAGAGCTTAGCACAGATACGCAGTATTTT.

The chain couples TRBV28 to TRBJ2-1; 9 bases agree with TRBD1. With V trimmed by 5 bases and J by 7 bases, 9 bases remained unmatched. CDR1 and CDR2 from the germline V gene are MDHEN and SYDVKM. The CDR3 covers 15 residues. The chain's CDR3 is CASSPTGQGINEQFF. The CDR3 DNA reads as TGTGCCAGCAGTCCCACGGGACAGGGCATTAATGAGCAGTTCTTC.

This rearrangement joins TRBV19 to TRBJ1-1; 10 bases agree with TRBD1. Germline CDR1 LNHDA, CDR2 SQIVND (reference sequence). This CDR3 is built from 15 residues. With 6 bases clipped from V and 8 bases from J, the junction kept 12 bases outside the gene matches. The CDR3 region has the DNA TGTGCCAGTAGACCCACCGGGACAGGGGTCATGGAAGCTTTCTTT. Translating gives CASRPTGTGVMEAFF.

This clone appeared a single time. This rearrangement joins TRBV19 to TRBJ1-2; 11 bases map to TRBD1. Germline V lookup: CDR1 LNHDA, CDR2 SQIVND (reference sequence). Losses at the gene ends were 6 bases for V and 7 bases for J; bases not matched to a gene: 4. The CDR3 covers 13 residues. CDR3 coding DNA: TGTGCCAGTAGGGACAGGGGGCAGGTTGGCTACACCTTC. Its translation: CASRDRGQVGYTF.

This sequence joins TRBV18 and TRBJ2-2; perhaps TRBD2 as D (6 bases). The CDR3 has 15 amino acids. V lost 1 base to trimming and J lost 5 bases, with 11 bases between them. The germline V gene has CDR1 KGHSH and CDR2 LQKENI. As DNA, the CDR3 is TGTGCCAGCTCACCACGGGACTTCGGAACCGGGGAGCTGTTTTTT. Translation: CASSPRDFGTGELFF.

This chain connects TRBV6-5 to TRBJ1-1; 8 bases map to TRBD1. Germline V gene sequence: CDR1 MNHEY, CDR2 SVGAGI. The CDR3 is 15 amino acids. V was pared by 5 bases and J by 7 bases, with 12 bases of the junction left unmatched. This chain's CDR3 is CASSRQQGGVSEAFF. CDR3 bases: TGTGCCAGCAGTAGACAACAGGGGGGTGTTAGTGAAGCTTTCTTT.

The V call is TRBV2, the J call TRBJ2-1; 9 bases are shared with TRBD2. CDR3 length: 18 residues. CDR1 SNHLY and CDR2 FYNNEI come from the germline V gene. Losses at the gene ends were 1 base for V and 4 bases for J; bases not matched to a gene: 11. The CDR3 spells CASSEGNAGGASYNEQFF. The CDR3 DNA is TGTGCCAGCAGTGAAGGTAATGCGGGGGGGGCGAGTTACAATGAGCAGTTCTTC.

The gene calls are TRBV11-2 and TRBJ1-6, with a possible D match to TRBD1 (5 bases). The CDR3 is 15 residues long. Looked up from germline, CDR1 is SGHAT and CDR2 is FQNNGV. Trimming left V 5 bases short and J 3 bases short, with 11 bases between. For the CDR3, the DNA is TGTGCCAGCAGCCTGTACGGACACTATAATTCACCCCTCCACTTT. This codes for CASSLYGHYNSPLHF.

In this sample, this clone turned up a few times. V is TRBV28 and J is TRBJ1-5, with 7 bases identical to TRBD1. Germline V CDR1 and CDR2: MDHEN, SYDVKM. Germline trimming cut 8 bases from V and 4 bases from J; bases unmatched to any gene: 11. This CDR3 is built from 15 residues. This chain's CDR3 is CASRRPGGPNQPQHF. The DNA for the CDR3 is TGTGCCAGCCGACGCCCAGGGGGGCCTAATCAGCCCCAGCATTTT. The full variable domain, rest sourced from reference TRBV28 and TRBJ1-5, is DVKVTQSSRYLVKRTGEKVFLECVQDMDHENMFWYRQDPGLGLRLIYFSYDVKMKEKGDIPEGYSVSREKKERFSLILESASTNQTSMYLCASRRPGGPNQPQHFGDGTRLSIL.

This chain uses TRBV24-1 with TRBJ2-3; tentatively, D is TRBD1 (5 bases). V lost 3 bases, J lost 5 bases, and 14 bases lay in between. The V gene's germline CDR1 is KGHDR and CDR2 SFDVKD. The length of the CDR3 is 15 residues. The CDR3 sequence is CATSDQQGWGDTQYF. In DNA form, the CDR3 reads TGTGCCACCAGTGATCAGCAGGGTTGGGGAGATACGCAGTATTTT.

This clone was detected a few times. J is TRBJ2-7 and V is TRBV7-8; TRBD1 is a possible D gene (6 bases). V gave up 1 base and J gave up 6 bases, with 13 bases separating them. The CDR3 runs 14 residues. Germline V lookup: CDR1 SGHVS, CDR2 FQNEAQ. The CDR3 sequence is CASSLVADSREQYF. The CDR3 region has the DNA TGTGCCAGCAGCTTAGTTGCGGACAGTCGCGAGCAGTACTTC.

This clone was seen only a few times. The chain links TRBV5-1 to TRBJ1-3, with 12 bases aligning to TRBD1. This CDR3 has 19 amino acids. Germline CDR1 reads SGHRS; CDR2 reads YFSETQ. V lost 9 bases to trimming and J lost 2 bases; unmatched junction nucleotides: 18. Here the CDR3 DNA reads TGCGCCAACATTATGAACTTGGGACAGGGGGCATCTGCTGGAAACACCATATATTTT. Protein product: CANIMNLGQGASAGNTIYF.

The V gene is TRBV18, the J gene TRBJ2-6; D is unclear. V lost 5 bases and J lost 0, with 8 bases in between. Germline CDR1 reads KGHSH; CDR2 reads LQKENI. The CDR3 has 15 amino acids. The CDR3 reads CASSKEYSGANVLTF. The CDR3 region has the DNA TGTGCCAGCTCAAAGGAGTACTCTGGGGCCAACGTCCTGACTTTC.